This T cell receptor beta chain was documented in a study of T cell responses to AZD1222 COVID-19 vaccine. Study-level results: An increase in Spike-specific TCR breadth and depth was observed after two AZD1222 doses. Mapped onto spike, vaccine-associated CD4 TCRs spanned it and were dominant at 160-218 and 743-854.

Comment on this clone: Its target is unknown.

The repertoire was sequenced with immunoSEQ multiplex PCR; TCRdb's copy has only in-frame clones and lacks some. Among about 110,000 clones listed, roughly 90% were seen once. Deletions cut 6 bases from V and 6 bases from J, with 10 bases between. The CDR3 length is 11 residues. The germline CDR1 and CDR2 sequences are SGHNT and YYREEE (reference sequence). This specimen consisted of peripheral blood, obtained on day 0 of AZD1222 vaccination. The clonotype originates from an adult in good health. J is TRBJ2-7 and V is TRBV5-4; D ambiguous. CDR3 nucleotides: TGTGCCAGCATTTCCGGGTCCGAGCAGTACTTC. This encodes CASISGSEQYF.